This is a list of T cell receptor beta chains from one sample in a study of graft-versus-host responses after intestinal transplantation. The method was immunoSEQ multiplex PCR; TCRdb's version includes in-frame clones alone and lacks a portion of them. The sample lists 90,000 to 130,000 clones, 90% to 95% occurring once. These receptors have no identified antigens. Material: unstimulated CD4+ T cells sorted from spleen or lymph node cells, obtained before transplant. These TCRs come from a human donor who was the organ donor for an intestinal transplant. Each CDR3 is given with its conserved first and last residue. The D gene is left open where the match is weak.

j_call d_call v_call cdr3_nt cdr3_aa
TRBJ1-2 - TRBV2 TGTGCCAGCAGTGTATCGGGTGGCTACACCTTC CASSVSGGYTF
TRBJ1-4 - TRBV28 TGTGCCAGCAGCTCCCCTTCGACAGGTTTTAATCAAAAACTGTTTTTT CASSSPSTGFNQKLFF
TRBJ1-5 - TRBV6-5 TGTGCCAGCAGTGAGGCGGCCAATCAGCCCCAGCATTTT CASSEAANQPQHF
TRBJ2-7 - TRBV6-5 TGTGCCAGCAGTCGCCGGTACGAGCAGTACTTC CASSRRYEQYF
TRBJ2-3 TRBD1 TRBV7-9 TGTGCCAGCAGCTTAGGGGCCGGGACAGTAAGAAGTTTGGATACGCAGTATTTT CASSLGAGTVRSLDTQYF
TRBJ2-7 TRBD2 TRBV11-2 TGTGCCAGCAGCGGGGGACTAGCGTCGATCTACGAGCAGTACTTC CASSGGLASIYEQYF
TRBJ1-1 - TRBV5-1 TGCGCCAGCAGCTTATCGGTGAACACTGAAGCTTTCTTT CASSLSVNTEAFF
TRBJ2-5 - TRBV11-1 TGTGCCAGCAGCCTCGGGCCAGGAGAGACCCAGTACTTC CASSLGPGETQYF
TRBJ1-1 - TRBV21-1 TGTGCCAGCAGCCCCCATCGAACAGGGGGCACTGAAGCTTTCTTT CASSPHRTGGTEAFF
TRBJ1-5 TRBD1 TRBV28 TGTGCCAGCAGTTCACCGGGACAGGGGAATCAGCCCCAGCATTTT CASSSPGQGNQPQHF
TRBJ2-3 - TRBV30 TGTGCCTGGAGTGTGGGAGCGGGTGGGGGCACAGATACGCAGTATTTT CAWSVGAGGGTDTQYF
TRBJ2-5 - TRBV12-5 TGTGCTAGTGGTTTGTATCAGGGTGGATTTGAGACCCAGTACTTC CASGLYQGGFETQYF
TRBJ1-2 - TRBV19 TGTGCCAGTAGTATGGAAGGGTATGGCTACACCTTC CASSMEGYGYTF
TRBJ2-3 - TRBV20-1 TGCAGTGCGCGGAAGGATACGCAGTATTTT CSARKDTQYF
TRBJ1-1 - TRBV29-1 TGCAGCGTAGCCCTACAGGGGAACACTGAAGCTTTCTTT CSVALQGNTEAFF
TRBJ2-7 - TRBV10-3 TGTGCCATCAAGGGGGGGAGCTACGAGCAGTACTTC CAIKGGSYEQYF
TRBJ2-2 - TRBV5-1 TGCGCCAGCAGCTCCCTCGTAAACACCGGGGAGCTGTTTTTT CASSSLVNTGELFF